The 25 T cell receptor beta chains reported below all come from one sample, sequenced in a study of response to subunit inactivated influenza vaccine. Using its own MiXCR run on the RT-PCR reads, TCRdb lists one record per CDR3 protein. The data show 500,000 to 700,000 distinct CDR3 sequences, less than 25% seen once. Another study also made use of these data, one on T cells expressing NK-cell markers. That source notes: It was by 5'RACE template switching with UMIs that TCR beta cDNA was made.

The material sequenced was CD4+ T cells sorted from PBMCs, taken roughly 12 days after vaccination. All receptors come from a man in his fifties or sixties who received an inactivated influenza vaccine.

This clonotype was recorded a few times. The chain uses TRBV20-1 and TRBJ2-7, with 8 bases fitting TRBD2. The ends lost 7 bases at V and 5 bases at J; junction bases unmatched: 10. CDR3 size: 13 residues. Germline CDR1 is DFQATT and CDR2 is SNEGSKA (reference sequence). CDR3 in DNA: TGCAGTGGCCCGGGACTAGTAAGCCACGAGCAGTACTTC. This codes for CSGPGLVSHEQYF.

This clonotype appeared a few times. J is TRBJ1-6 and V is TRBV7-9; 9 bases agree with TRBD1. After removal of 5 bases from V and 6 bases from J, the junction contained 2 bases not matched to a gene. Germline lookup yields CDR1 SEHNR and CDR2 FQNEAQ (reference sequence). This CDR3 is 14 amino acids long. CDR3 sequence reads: CASSKGQGNSPLHF. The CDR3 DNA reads TGTGCCAGCAGCAAGGGACAGGGTAATTCACCCCTCCACTTT.

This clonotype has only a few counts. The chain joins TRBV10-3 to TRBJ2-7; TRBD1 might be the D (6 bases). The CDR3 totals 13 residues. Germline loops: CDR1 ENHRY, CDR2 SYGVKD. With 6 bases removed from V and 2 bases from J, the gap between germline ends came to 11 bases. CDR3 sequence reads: CAIRDRQAYEQYF. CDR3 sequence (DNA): TGTGCCATCAGGGACAGACAGGCCTACGAGCAGTACTTC.

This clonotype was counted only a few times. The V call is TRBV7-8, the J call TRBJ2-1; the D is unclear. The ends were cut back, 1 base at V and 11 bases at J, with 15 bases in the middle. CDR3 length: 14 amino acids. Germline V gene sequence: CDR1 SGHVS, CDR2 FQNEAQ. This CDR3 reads CASSLVATGSKQFF. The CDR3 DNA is TGTGCCAGCAGCTTAGTCGCCACGGGCTCCAAGCAGTTCTTC.

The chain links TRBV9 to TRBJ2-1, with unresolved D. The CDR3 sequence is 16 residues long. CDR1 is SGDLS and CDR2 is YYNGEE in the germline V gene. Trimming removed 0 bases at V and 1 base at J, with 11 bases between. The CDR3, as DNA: TGTGCCAGCAGCGTAGGGGAACGTCAATCCTACAATGAGCAGTTCTTC. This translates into CASSVGERQSYNEQFF.

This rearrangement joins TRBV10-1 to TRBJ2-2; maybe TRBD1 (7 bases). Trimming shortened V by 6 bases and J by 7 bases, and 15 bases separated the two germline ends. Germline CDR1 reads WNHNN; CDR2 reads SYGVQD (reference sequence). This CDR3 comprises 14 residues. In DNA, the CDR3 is TGCGCCAGCAGGGCTCAGGGGGAGGTCGGGGAGCTGTTTTTT. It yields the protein CASRAQGEVGELFF.

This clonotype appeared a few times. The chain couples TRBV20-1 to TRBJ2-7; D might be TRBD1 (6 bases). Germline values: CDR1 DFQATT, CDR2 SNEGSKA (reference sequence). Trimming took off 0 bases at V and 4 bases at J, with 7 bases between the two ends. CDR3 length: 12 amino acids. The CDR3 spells CSARDGQYEQYF. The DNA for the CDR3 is TGCAGTGCTAGAGATGGACAGTACGAGCAGTACTTC.

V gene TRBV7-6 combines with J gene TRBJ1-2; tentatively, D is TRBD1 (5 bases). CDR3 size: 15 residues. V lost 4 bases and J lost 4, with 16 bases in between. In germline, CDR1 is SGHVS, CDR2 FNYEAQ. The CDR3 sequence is CASSSTFRVPYGYTF. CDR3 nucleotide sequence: TGTGCCAGCAGCTCGACCTTCAGGGTGCCCTATGGCTACACCTTC.

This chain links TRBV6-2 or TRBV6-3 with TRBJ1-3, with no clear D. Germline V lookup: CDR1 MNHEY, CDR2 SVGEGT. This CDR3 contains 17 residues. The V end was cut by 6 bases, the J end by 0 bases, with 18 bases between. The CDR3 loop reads CASRSARQQPSGNTIYF. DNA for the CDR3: TGTGCCAGCAGATCCGCCCGGCAGCAACCCTCTGGAAACACCATATATTTT.

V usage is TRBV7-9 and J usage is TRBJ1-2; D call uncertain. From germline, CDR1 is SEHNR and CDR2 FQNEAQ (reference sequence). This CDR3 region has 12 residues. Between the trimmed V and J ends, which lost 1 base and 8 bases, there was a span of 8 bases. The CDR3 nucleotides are TGTGCCAGCAGCTTAGGGGTGGACGGCTACACCTTC. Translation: CASSLGVDGYTF.

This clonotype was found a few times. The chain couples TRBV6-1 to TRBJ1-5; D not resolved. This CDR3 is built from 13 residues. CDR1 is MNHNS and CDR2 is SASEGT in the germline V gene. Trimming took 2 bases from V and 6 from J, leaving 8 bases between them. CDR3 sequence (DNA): TGTGCCAGCAGTGAAAGCGGGGTTCAGCCCCAGCATTTT. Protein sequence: CASSESGVQPQHF.

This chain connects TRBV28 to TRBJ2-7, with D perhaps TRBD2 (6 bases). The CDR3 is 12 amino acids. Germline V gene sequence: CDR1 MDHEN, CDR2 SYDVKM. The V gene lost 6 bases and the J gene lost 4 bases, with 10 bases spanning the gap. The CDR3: CASRGGRYEQYF. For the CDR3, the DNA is TGTGCCAGCAGGGGGGGTCGGTACGAGCAGTACTTC. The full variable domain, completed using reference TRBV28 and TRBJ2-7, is DVKVTQSSRYLVKRTGEKVFLECVQDMDHENMFWYRQDPGLGLRLIYFSYDVKMKEKGDIPEGYSVSREKKERFSLILESASTNQTSMYLCASRGGRYEQYFGPGTRLTVT.

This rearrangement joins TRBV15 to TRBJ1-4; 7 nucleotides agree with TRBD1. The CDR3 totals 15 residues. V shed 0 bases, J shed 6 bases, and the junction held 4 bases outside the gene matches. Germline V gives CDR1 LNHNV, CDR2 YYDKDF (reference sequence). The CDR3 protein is CATSRDLGTDEKLFF. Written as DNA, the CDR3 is TGTGCCACCAGCAGAGATCTGGGGACAGATGAAAAACTGTTTTTT.

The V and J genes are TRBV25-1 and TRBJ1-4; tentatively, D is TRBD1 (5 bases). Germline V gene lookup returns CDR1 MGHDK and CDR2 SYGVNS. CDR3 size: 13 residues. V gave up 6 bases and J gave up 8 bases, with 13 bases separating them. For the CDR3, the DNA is TGTGCCAGCAGAGGGGAATTAGGGGAAAAACTGTTTTTT. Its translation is CASRGELGEKLFF.

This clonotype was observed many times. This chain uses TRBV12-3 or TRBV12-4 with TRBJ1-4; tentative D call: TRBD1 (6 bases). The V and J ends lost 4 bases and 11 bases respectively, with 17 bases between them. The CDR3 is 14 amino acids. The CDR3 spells CASSYRVSGGKLFF. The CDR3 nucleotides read TGTGCCAGCAGTTACAGGGTCTCCGGAGGGAAACTGTTTTTT.

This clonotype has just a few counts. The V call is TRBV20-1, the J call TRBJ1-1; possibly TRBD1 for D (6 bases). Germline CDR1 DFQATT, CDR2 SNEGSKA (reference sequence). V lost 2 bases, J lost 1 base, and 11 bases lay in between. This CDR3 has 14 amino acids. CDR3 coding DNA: TGCAGTGCTAGACTCTCAGGGGAGAACACTGAAGCTTTCTTT. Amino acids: CSARLSGENTEAFF.

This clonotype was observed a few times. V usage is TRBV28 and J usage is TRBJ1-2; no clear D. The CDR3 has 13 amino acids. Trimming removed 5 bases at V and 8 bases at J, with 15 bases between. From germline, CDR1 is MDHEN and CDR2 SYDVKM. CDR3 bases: TGTGCCAGCAGTACCCACAACGGTGGGGGCTACACCTTC. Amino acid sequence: CASSTHNGGGYTF.

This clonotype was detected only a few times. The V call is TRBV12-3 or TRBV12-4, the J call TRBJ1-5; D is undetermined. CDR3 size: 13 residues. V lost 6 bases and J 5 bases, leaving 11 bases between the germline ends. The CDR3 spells CASSSNMYQPQHF. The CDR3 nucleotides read TGTGCCAGCAGCTCAAACATGTATCAGCCCCAGCATTTT.

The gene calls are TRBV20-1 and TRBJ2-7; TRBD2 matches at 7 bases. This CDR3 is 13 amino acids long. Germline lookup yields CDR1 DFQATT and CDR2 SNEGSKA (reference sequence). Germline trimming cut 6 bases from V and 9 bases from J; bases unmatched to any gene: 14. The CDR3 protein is CSALWGGEAGQYF. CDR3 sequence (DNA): TGCAGTGCCCTATGGGGGGGGGAAGCGGGGCAGTACTTC.

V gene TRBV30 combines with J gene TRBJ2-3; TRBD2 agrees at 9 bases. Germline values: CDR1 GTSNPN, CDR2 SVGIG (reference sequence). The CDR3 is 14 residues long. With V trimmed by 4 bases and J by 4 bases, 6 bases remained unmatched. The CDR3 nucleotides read TGTGCCTGGAATGGGCGGGGGGGCCCAGATACGCAGTATTTT. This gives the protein CAWNGRGGPDTQYF. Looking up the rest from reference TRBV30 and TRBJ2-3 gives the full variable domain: SQTIHQWPATLVQPVGSPLSLECTVEGTSNPNLYWYRQAAGRGLQLLFYSVGIGQISSEVPQNLSASRPQDRQFILSSKKLLLSDSGFYLCAWNGRGGPDTQYFGPGTRLTVL.

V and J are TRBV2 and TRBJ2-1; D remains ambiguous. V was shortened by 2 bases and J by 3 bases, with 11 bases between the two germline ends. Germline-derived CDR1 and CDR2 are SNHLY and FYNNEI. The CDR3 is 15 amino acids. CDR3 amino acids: CASSERSRHYNEQFF. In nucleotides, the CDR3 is TGTGCCAGCAGTGAAAGGAGCAGGCACTACAATGAGCAGTTCTTC. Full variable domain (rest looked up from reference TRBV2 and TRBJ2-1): EPEVTQTPSHQVTQMGQEVILRCVPISNHLYFYWYRQILGQKVEFLVSFYNNEISEKSEIFDDQFSVERPDGSNFTLKIRSTKLEDSAMYFCASSERSRHYNEQFFGPGTRLTVL.

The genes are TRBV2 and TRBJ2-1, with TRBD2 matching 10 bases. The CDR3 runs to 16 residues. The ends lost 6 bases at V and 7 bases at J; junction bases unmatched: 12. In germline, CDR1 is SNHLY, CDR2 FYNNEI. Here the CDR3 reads CASRTLAGARGNEQFF. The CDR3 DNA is TGTGCCAGCAGAACCCTAGCGGGGGCCAGGGGGAATGAGCAGTTCTTC.

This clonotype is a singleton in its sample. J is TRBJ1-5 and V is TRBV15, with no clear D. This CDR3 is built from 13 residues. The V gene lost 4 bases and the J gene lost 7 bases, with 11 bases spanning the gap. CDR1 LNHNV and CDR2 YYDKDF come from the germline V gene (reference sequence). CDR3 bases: TGTGCCACCAGCATAAAGCAAATCCAGCCCCAGCATTTT. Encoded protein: CATSIKQIQPQHF.

CDR3 amino acids: CASSGQGANRYGYTF. The DNA of the CDR3 is TGTGCCAGCAGCGGACAGGGGGCGAACCGCTATGGCTACACCTTC. The chain recombines TRBV9 with TRBJ1-2; TRBD1 matches at 10 bases. The CDR3 contains 15 residues. The germline CDR1 and CDR2 sequences are SGDLS and YYNGEE. V dropped 3 bases and J dropped 4; count of bases not matched to a gene: 6.

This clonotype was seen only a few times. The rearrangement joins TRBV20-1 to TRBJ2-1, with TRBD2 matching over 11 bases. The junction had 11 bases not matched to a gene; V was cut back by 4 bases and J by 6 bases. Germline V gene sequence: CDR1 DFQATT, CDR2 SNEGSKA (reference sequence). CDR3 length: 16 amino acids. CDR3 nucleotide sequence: TGCAGTGCTACCGGCCCGGGACTAGCGGATTCCAATGAGCAGTTCTTC. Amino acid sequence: CSATGPGLADSNEQFF.